Following are 16 T cell receptor beta chains from one sample sequenced in a study of patients and donors after allogeneic stem cell transplantation. MiXCR, applied by TCRdb to the RT-PCR reads, yields one record per CDR3 protein. Here the sample spans some 880,000 distinct CDR3 sequences, 15% to 20% being singletons. The specimen sequenced was blood, either unsorted or a sorted T cell fraction (not recorded which). All receptors derive from a human donor who was either an allogeneic HSCT recipient or a stem cell or donor lymphocyte infusion donor (not recorded which). It is not recorded whose cells these are; they may come from a transplant donor.

V and J are TRBV3-1 and TRBJ1-1, with D possibly matching TRBD1 (5 bases). V gave up 4 bases and J gave up 4 bases, with 13 bases separating them. The germline V gene has CDR1 LGHDT and CDR2 YNNKEL (reference sequence). This CDR3 is built from 14 residues. The CDR3 protein is CASSRGGGFTEAFF. The CDR3 DNA sequence: TGTGCCAGCAGCCGCGGGGGAGGGTTCACTGAAGCTTTCTTT.

This CDR3 reads CASSQKPGQGLGNTEAFF. In DNA, the CDR3 is TGTGCCAGCAGCCAAAAGCCGGGACAGGGGTTGGGGAACACTGAAGCTTTCTTT. V and J are TRBV11-2 and TRBJ1-1; 10 positions agree with TRBD1. CDR3 length: 18 amino acids. Trimming at V came to 5 bases and at J to 1 base, leaving 13 bases not matched to a gene. The germline gives CDR1 SGHAT, CDR2 FQNNGV.

A few counts support this clonotype. The genes are TRBV6-5 and TRBJ1-1; 8 nucleotides agree with TRBD1. V dropped 0 bases and J dropped 3; count of bases not matched to a gene: 6. The CDR3 is 16 residues long. Germline CDR1 reads MNHEY; CDR2 reads SVGAGI. The CDR3 loop reads CASSYSSQGAYTEAFF. CDR3 bases: TGTGCCAGCAGTTACTCGAGTCAGGGGGCATACACTGAAGCTTTCTTT.

This chain uses TRBV20-1 with TRBJ1-5; 8 bases map to TRBD1. The germline CDR1 and CDR2 sequences are DFQATT and SNEGSKA (reference sequence). The CDR3 loop spans 16 amino acids. With 2 bases clipped from V and 3 bases from J, the junction kept 9 bases outside the gene matches. The CDR3 coding sequence is TGCAGTGCTAGACGCAGGGGGCGAAATTTCAATCAGCCCCAGCATTTT. The encoded protein is CSARRRGRNFNQPQHF.

J is TRBJ1-1 and V is TRBV20-1; D is unclear. The CDR3 consists of 14 residues. V gave up 1 base and J gave up 4 bases, with 13 bases separating them. Germline CDR1 DFQATT, CDR2 SNEGSKA (reference sequence). Here the CDR3 reads CSARVGLGSTEAFF. CDR3 sequence (DNA): TGCAGTGCTAGAGTGGGGTTGGGGAGCACTGAAGCTTTCTTT.

As for this clonotype: A much more abundant neighbour one base away suggests this may be a read error. The CDR3 is CASSWTGNYGYTF. The CDR3 DNA reads as TGTGCCAGCAGCTGGACAGGGAACTATGGCTACACCTTC. The chain couples TRBV7-3 to TRBJ1-2; TRBD1 agrees at 8 bases. The CDR3 has 13 residues. The J segment lost 2 bases and the V segment lost 4 bases, leaving 0 bases of the junction unmatched. Germline values: CDR1 SGHTA, CDR2 FQGTGA.

This clonotype was picked up one time. This chain connects TRBV19 to TRBJ1-1, with unresolved D. Trimming stripped 7 bases from V and 6 bases from J, with 18 bases between. Germline V gene sequence: CDR1 LNHDA, CDR2 SQIVND (reference sequence). The CDR3 is 14 amino acids. The CDR3 DNA is TGTGCCAGTACCTTCAAAACCGGGTATTCTGAAGCTTTCTTT. This gives the protein CASTFKTGYSEAFF. Looking up the rest from reference TRBV19 and TRBJ1-1 gives the full variable domain: DGGITQSPKYLFRKEGQNVTLSCEQNLNHDAMYWYRQDPGQGLRLIYYSQIVNDFQKGDIAEGYSVSREKKESFPLTVTSAQKNPTAFYLCASTFKTGYSEAFFGQGTRLTVV.

This sequence joins TRBV4-1 and TRBJ2-1; 9 positions match TRBD2. With 4 bases clipped from V and 10 bases from J, the junction kept 2 bases outside the gene matches. Germline CDR1 is MGHRA and CDR2 is YSYEKL. This CDR3 has 12 residues. The CDR3: CASSRSGGEQFF. In DNA, the CDR3 is TGCGCCAGCAGCCGAAGCGGGGGGGAGCAGTTCTTC.

J is TRBJ2-1 and V is TRBV6-5; 7 nucleotides line up with TRBD1. This CDR3 has 12 amino acids. CDR1 and CDR2 (germline): MNHEY, SVGAGI. J gave up 15 bases and V 4 bases, and 9 bases lay outside the gene matches. CDR3 protein: CASSSGQALPFF. The CDR3 DNA reads TGTGCCAGCAGTTCCGGACAGGCTCTCCCGTTCTTC.

A few counts support this clonotype. The gene calls are TRBV4-3 and TRBJ1-6; D is unclear. The CDR3 has 15 residues. V lost 0 bases and J 7 bases, leaving 10 bases between the germline ends. Germline lookup yields CDR1 LGHNA and CDR2 YSLEER. The CDR3 reads CASSQEQVQNSPLHF. The DNA of the CDR3 is TGCGCCAGCAGCCAAGAGCAGGTGCAAAATTCACCCCTCCACTTT.

CDR3 nucleotide sequence: TGTGCCAGCAGCCACAGCATCGACCCATATGGCTACACCTTC. It yields the protein CASSHSIDPYGYTF. The gene calls are TRBV3-1 and TRBJ1-2; no clear D. This CDR3 region has 14 residues. The V end lost 3 bases, the J end lost 5 bases, and 13 bases lay between the germline ends. Germline CDR1 LGHDT, CDR2 YNNKEL (reference sequence).

The chain recombines TRBV5-1 with TRBJ2-2; D unclear. Germline CDR1 is SGHRS and CDR2 is YFSETQ. V gave up 4 bases and J gave up 5 bases, with 18 bases separating them. The CDR3 totals 16 residues. For the CDR3, the DNA is TGCGCCAGCAGCCATAGCCCGGGCCCTATAACCGGGGAGCTGTTTTTT. Translated, it gives CASSHSPGPITGELFF.

This clonotype has just a few counts. The chain employs TRBV10-3 and TRBJ2-5; no definite D call. This CDR3 is 13 amino acids long. CDR1 is ENHRY, CDR2 SYGVKD, per germline. Trimming left V 0 bases short and J 5 bases short, with 7 bases between. The CDR3 spells CAISESIGETQYF. In DNA form, the CDR3 reads TGTGCCATCAGTGAGTCGATAGGGGAGACCCAGTACTTC.

This sequence joins TRBV20-1 and TRBJ1-3, with a weak D call TRBD1 (5 bases). The CDR3 contains 17 residues. Germline-derived CDR1 and CDR2 are DFQATT and SNEGSKA (reference sequence). V dropped 3 bases and J dropped 0 bases, with 18 bases sitting between them. CDR3 residues: CSASTVFGASSGNTIYF. The CDR3 DNA sequence: TGCAGTGCTAGTACTGTTTTTGGGGCAAGCTCTGGAAACACCATATATTTT.

The chain uses TRBV29-1 and TRBJ1-2; D gene unclear. This CDR3 contains 14 residues. Trimming removed 0 bases at V and 1 base at J, with 9 bases between. Germline V gene data show CDR1 as SQVTM and CDR2 as ANQGSEA. The CDR3, as DNA: TGCAGCGTTGAAGATCCGGTAGTTAACTATGGCTACACCTTC. Its protein is CSVEDPVVNYGYTF.

The chain employs TRBV3-1 and TRBJ2-7, with D maybe TRBD2 (5 bases). V lost 4 bases to trimming and J lost 4 bases, with 11 bases between them. Germline CDR1 LGHDT, CDR2 YNNKEL (reference sequence). The CDR3 covers 13 residues. The CDR3 DNA sequence: TGTGCCAGCAGCCCCCCGGGGATTTACGAGCAGTACTTC. The encoded protein is CASSPPGIYEQYF.